The clone carrying this T cell receptor (beta chain) is a singleton in its sample. The study recruited people aged roughly 18 to 95 years across more than 20 US areas. The sample is drawn from a study of blood T cell repertoires in COVID-19. At the level of the study: The samples span acute and convalescent COVID-19 from the United States, Italy and Spain. From T cells, B-cell-depleted T cells, or PBMCs came the material, which was cDNA or gDNA.

The V and J ends lost 2 bases and 7 bases, in that order; junction bases with no gene match: 9. The CDR3 loop spans 15 amino acids. Looked up from germline, CDR1 is WSHSY and CDR2 is SAAADI. Original processing methods: Reference gene primer amplification in the assay estimated nucleated cell counts. TCRdb's table, derived via immunoSEQ multiplex PCR, lists solely in-frame clones and lacks some. The V and J calls and clone size are taken from that table; D and trimming were inferred from the DNA. The sample comprises 150,000 to 250,000 clones, roughly nine tenths of which are singletons, and 2% to 2.5% rests with the top ten.

The rearrangement joins TRBV10-2 to TRBJ2-7; 9 bases map to TRBD1. The origin of this receptor is a woman under 40 who had recovered from COVID-19. Sequencing was carried out using PBMCs or T cells enriched from blood (not recorded which). CDR3 protein: CASSERGTGMWEQYF. The CDR3 DNA reads TGCGCCAGCAGTGAGAGGGGGACAGGGATGTGGGAGCAGTACTTC.